One sample yielded the 24 T cell receptor beta chains listed below, sequenced in a study of CD8+ T cells in alopecia areata. It was cDNA, reverse transcribed from extracted RNA, that served as the sequencing template. Data came from immunoSEQ multiplex PCR; TCRdb stores just in-frame clones and leaves some out. The table shows around 100,000 clones, with more than 75% occurring only once. The treatment denotes: oral pan-JAK inhibitor, 5-10 mg twice daily. The sequencing here drew on CD8+ T cells sorted from blood, taken at roughly week 30, from a patient treated with tofacitinib. All receptors come from a human donor with alopecia areata.

V gene TRBV2 combines with J gene TRBJ2-7; D gene unclear. CDR1 and CDR2 (germline): SNHLY, FYNNEI. The CDR3 covers 11 residues. V was trimmed by 8 bases and J by 3 bases, leaving 8 bases between them. Here the CDR3 DNA reads TGTGCCAGCTCTACGGGCTACGAGCAGTACTTC. As protein: CASSTGYEQYF.

This chain joins TRBV7-9 and TRBJ1-4, with a weak D call TRBD1 (5 bases). The CDR3 runs 15 residues. Per the germline V gene, CDR1 is SEHNR and CDR2 is FQNEAQ (reference sequence). Trimming left V 1 base short and J 5 bases short, with 11 bases between. In nucleotides, the CDR3 is TGTGCCAGCAGCTTAGGACTTTGGGGGAATGAAAAACTGTTTTTT. Amino acid sequence: CASSLGLWGNEKLFF.

This clone was counted a few times. The genes are TRBV29-1 and TRBJ2-1; maybe TRBD1 (7 bases). The V end was cut by 2 bases, the J end by 6 bases, with 26 bases between. This CDR3 has 18 amino acids. Germline CDR1 SQVTM, CDR2 ANQGSEA. CDR3 DNA sequence: TGCAGCGTTGAATTACAGGGGACTCTCATTTGGGAGACCAATGAGCAGTTCTTC. This gives the protein CSVELQGTLIWETNEQFF.

The table lists this clone with a few counts. This chain uses TRBV29-1 with TRBJ2-1; 10 bases fit TRBD2. CDR1 is SQVTM and CDR2 is ANQGSEA in the germline V gene. V lost 0 bases and J lost 5; bases outside the gene matches: 7. This CDR3 region has 16 residues. DNA of the CDR3: TGCAGCGTTGAAGAAGTGCTAGCGGGGGTCAACAATGAGCAGTTCTTC. Amino acids: CSVEEVLAGVNNEQFF.

The chain has TRBV19 and TRBJ2-1; D may be TRBD1 or TRBD2 (5 bases each). Germline CDR1 LNHDA, CDR2 SQIVND (reference sequence). V dropped 5 bases and J dropped 2 bases, with 10 bases sitting between them. The CDR3 has 14 residues. CDR3 region: CASSVGTPYNEQFF. The CDR3 DNA sequence: TGTGCCAGTAGTGTCGGGACGCCCTACAATGAGCAGTTCTTC.

CDR3 sequence: CASRTFTGELFF. The CDR3, as DNA: TGCGCCAGCAGGACTTTCACCGGGGAGCTGTTTTTT. V and J are TRBV4-1 and TRBJ2-2; D is unclear. The CDR3 sequence is 12 residues long. V was pared by 6 bases and J by 4 bases, with 6 bases between. Germline-derived CDR1 and CDR2 are MGHRA and YSYEKL.

The chain links TRBV19 to TRBJ1-1, with 9 bases fitting TRBD1. This CDR3 contains 13 residues. The J segment lost 5 bases and the V segment lost 6 bases, leaving 4 bases of the junction unmatched. Germline V CDR1 and CDR2: LNHDA, SQIVND (reference sequence). Here the CDR3 reads CASRDRGWTEAFF. CDR3 coding DNA: TGTGCCAGTAGGGACAGGGGTTGGACTGAAGCTTTCTTT.

This clone showed up just once. The gene calls are TRBV29-1 and TRBJ1-2; D perhaps matches TRBD1 (5 bases). Trimming cost V 8 bases and J 4 bases, with 26 bases left between them. The CDR3 runs 16 residues. The germline CDR1 and CDR2 sequences are SQVTM and ANQGSEA. DNA of the CDR3: TGCAGCTTTTGTGGCGTAGGAGGGGCGCAGGGCTATGGCTACACCTTC. Amino acid sequence: CSFCGVGGAQGYGYTF.

In this sample, this clone turned up a few times. The chain employs TRBV7-2 and TRBJ2-1; TRBD2 agrees at 12 bases. Trimming at V came to 1 base and at J to 2 bases, leaving 3 bases not matched to a gene. Germline CDR1 is SGHTA and CDR2 is FQGNSA. The CDR3 contains 17 residues. As DNA, the CDR3 is TGTGCCAGCAGCTTAGGACTAGCGGGGGTAGCCTACAATGAGCAGTTCTTC. Translated: CASSLGLAGVAYNEQFF.

The chain joins TRBV10-2 to TRBJ2-7; D gene ambiguous. The CDR3 runs 12 residues. The germline V gene encodes CDR1 WSHSY and CDR2 SAAADI. Trimming removed 6 bases from V and 2 bases from J, with 8 bases in between. In DNA form, the CDR3 reads TGCGCCAGCAGGGACGCGGCCTACGAGCAGTACTTC. This translates into CASRDAAYEQYF.

The rearrangement joins TRBV6-5 to TRBJ1-1; D remains ambiguous. This CDR3 comprises 12 residues. CDR1 is MNHEY, CDR2 SVGAGI, per germline. The V gene lost 8 bases and the J gene lost 10 bases, with 17 bases spanning the gap. CDR3: CASWNPPGVAFF. CDR3 coding DNA: TGTGCCAGCTGGAACCCTCCCGGGGTAGCTTTCTTT.

V gene TRBV11-2 combines with J gene TRBJ2-7; 7 nucleotides line up with TRBD1. Losses at the gene ends were 2 bases for V and 1 base for J; bases not matched to a gene: 5. The length of the CDR3 is 15 residues. Germline CDR1 SGHAT, CDR2 FQNNGV. The CDR3 DNA is TGTGCCAGCAGCTTACGGGACAGATTTTCCTACGAGCAGTACTTC. Translated: CASSLRDRFSYEQYF.

The V call is TRBV4-1, the J call TRBJ2-7; the D gene is possibly TRBD1 (5 bases). The CDR3 spans 16 residues. The germline gives CDR1 MGHRA, CDR2 YSYEKL. The V end lost 0 bases, the J end lost 3 bases, and 15 bases lay between the germline ends. The CDR3, as DNA: TGCGCCAGCAGCCAAGAATCAGGGTTTATAGACTACGAGCAGTACTTC. It translates to CASSQESGFIDYEQYF.

The chain is built from TRBV4-1 and TRBJ2-3, with D unresolved. Germline V lookup: CDR1 MGHRA, CDR2 YSYEKL. This CDR3 is built from 16 residues. V was shortened by 0 bases and J by 6 bases, with 16 bases between the two germline ends. CDR3 DNA sequence: TGCGCCAGCAGCCAAGAGCCAATGAGTTTTCCCGATACGCAGTATTTT. Its translation: CASSQEPMSFPDTQYF.

The chain has TRBV14 and TRBJ1-5, with 8 bases aligning to TRBD1. Unmatched junction bases numbered 13, after V lost 6 bases and J lost 6 bases. CDR1 is SGHDN and CDR2 is FVKESK in the germline V gene. CDR3 length equals 16 residues. CDR3 region: CASSVGGQGAGQPQHF. In nucleotides, the CDR3 is TGTGCCAGCAGTGTCGGAGGCCAGGGGGCTGGTCAGCCCCAGCATTTT.

This chain links TRBV6-5 with TRBJ2-5; D gene unclear. The closer fit of TRBJ2-7 to the DNA end suggests the J call may be wrong. This CDR3 has 11 amino acids. Germline V gene data show CDR1 as MNHEY and CDR2 as SVGAGI. The CDR3 region has the DNA TGTGCCAGCAGTTACGGCGACGAGCAGTACTTC. Its protein is CASSYGDEQYF.

The chain employs TRBV29-1 and TRBJ2-1; TRBD2 might be the D (5 bases). The germline gives CDR1 SQVTM, CDR2 ANQGSEA. V lost 3 bases to trimming and J lost 4 bases, with 13 bases between them. CDR3 length equals 14 residues. Written as DNA, the CDR3 is TGCAGCGTTGACGAGGGATTGGGTTACAATGAGCAGTTCTTC. Translated, it gives CSVDEGLGYNEQFF.

This chain joins TRBV29-1 and TRBJ2-7; D ambiguous. Germline assignment: CDR1 SQVTM and CDR2 ANQGSEA. CDR3 size: 13 residues. V lost 5 bases and J 3 bases, leaving 14 bases between the germline ends. The CDR3 loop reads CSVLRESSYEQYF. As DNA, the CDR3 is TGCAGCGTTCTAAGGGAATCGAGCTACGAGCAGTACTTC.

This clone occurred once. The rearrangement links TRBV5-1 to TRBJ2-7, with 7 bases lining up with TRBD1. CDR3 size: 14 residues. The J segment lost 4 bases and the V segment lost 2 bases, leaving 6 bases of the junction unmatched. Per germline, CDR1 SGHRS and CDR2 YFSETQ. As DNA, the CDR3 is TGCGCCAGCAGCTTTGGGACAGCTCTTTACGAGCAGTACTTC. It is translated as CASSFGTALYEQYF.

The rearrangement uses TRBV29-1 and TRBJ1-1; unclear D gene. V dropped 6 bases and J dropped 1 base, with 6 bases sitting between them. CDR3 length equals 11 residues. Germline V gene data show CDR1 as SQVTM and CDR2 as ANQGSEA. This CDR3 reads CSVRWNTEAFF. The CDR3 DNA follows: TGCAGCGTAAGGTGGAACACTGAAGCTTTCTTT. The variable domain in full, completed from reference TRBV29-1 and TRBJ1-1, reads SAVISQKPSRDICQRGTSLTIQCQVDSQVTMMFWYRQQPGQSLTLIATANQGSEATYESGFVIDKFPISRPNLTFSTLTVSNMSPEDSSIYLCSVRWNTEAFFGQGTRLTVV.

CDR3 in DNA: TGCAGCGTTGAAGATCTTCAGGGGCTAGCGGGGGGCTTTTCCTTGGGTGAGCAGTTCTTC. It is translated as CSVEDLQGLAGGFSLGEQFF. The genes are TRBV29-1 and TRBJ2-1; TRBD2 aligns across 11 bases. Trimming removed 0 bases from V and 9 bases from J; junction bases left unmatched: 22. The CDR3 has 20 residues. The germline V gene encodes CDR1 SQVTM and CDR2 ANQGSEA.

The chain carries TRBV5-1 and TRBJ2-1; 10 bases are shared with TRBD1. CDR3 size: 18 residues. V shed 1 base, J shed 7 bases, and the junction held 14 bases outside the gene matches. CDR1 SGHRS and CDR2 YFSETQ come from the germline V gene. CDR3 protein: CASSLYTFGTGAWNEQFF. The CDR3 nucleotides read TGCGCCAGCAGCTTGTATACTTTTGGGACAGGGGCTTGGAATGAGCAGTTCTTC.

The chain joins TRBV30 to TRBJ1-1; D gene uncertain. The CDR3 is made up of 13 amino acids. Germline V gene sequence: CDR1 GTSNPN, CDR2 SVGIG (reference sequence). Trimming left V 3 bases short and J 0 bases short, with 8 bases between. For the CDR3, the DNA is TGTGCCTGGAGCTTCAGCCTGAACACTGAAGCTTTCTTT. It yields the protein CAWSFSLNTEAFF.

The chain recombines TRBV7-8 with TRBJ2-1; no firm D call. The V end was cut by 1 base, the J end by 5 bases, with 9 bases between. Germline CDR1 SGHVS, CDR2 FQNEAQ. The CDR3 is made up of 14 amino acids. The CDR3 protein is CASSLGAGDNEQFF. CDR3 coding DNA: TGTGCCAGCAGCTTAGGGGCAGGAGACAATGAGCAGTTCTTC.